This entry lists 19 T cell receptor beta chains sequenced from one sample in a study of response to subunit inactivated influenza vaccine. TCRdb recomputed calls from the RT-PCR reads with MiXCR, one row per CDR3 protein. The sample contains some 190,000 distinct CDR3 sequences, approximately 15% of which appear only once. Sequencing used CD8+ T cells sorted from PBMCs, obtained about 5 days after vaccination. The receptor source for this set is a man aged 50 to 59 who received an inactivated influenza vaccine.

CDR3 sequence (DNA): TGTGCCAGCAGTATAGAGAACGGGGGGCAGTACTTC. Its protein product is CASSIENGGQYF. The chain recombines TRBV2 with TRBJ2-7, with D possibly TRBD2 on 6 matching bases. Trimming removed 5 bases from V and 9 bases from J, with 14 bases in between. The CDR3 spans 12 residues. The germline V gene has CDR1 SNHLY and CDR2 FYNNEI.

V usage is TRBV7-9 and J usage is TRBJ2-3; D is unresolved. The CDR3 sequence is 15 residues long. Germline V gene sequence: CDR1 SEHNR, CDR2 FQNEAQ (reference sequence). V dropped 1 base and J dropped 4 bases, with 12 bases sitting between them. The CDR3 coding sequence is TGTGCCAGCAGCTTAGTCGCGGCGAGGCCAGATACGCAGTATTTT. Its protein product is CASSLVAARPDTQYF.

The V gene is TRBV11-2, the J gene TRBJ2-1; D perhaps matches TRBD2 (5 bases). The CDR3 has 14 residues. CDR1 and CDR2 (germline): SGHAT, FQNNGV. V was shortened by 3 bases and J by 10 bases, with 16 bases between the two germline ends. The CDR3 sequence is CASSLPITGVEQFF. CDR3 bases: TGTGCCAGCAGCTTGCCCATTACCGGGGTAGAGCAGTTCTTC.

This clonotype was counted between two and nine times. The V and J genes are TRBV19 and TRBJ2-1; D is unclear. V gave up 1 base and J gave up 0 bases, with 13 bases separating them. The CDR3 consists of 17 residues. Germline CDR1 and CDR2: LNHDA and SQIVND (reference sequence). The CDR3 sequence is CASSIVFPDTSYNEQFF. The CDR3 nucleotides read TGTGCCAGTAGTATAGTATTTCCCGATACCTCCTACAATGAGCAGTTCTTC.

This clonotype was seen a single time. The chain couples TRBV12-3 or TRBV12-4 to TRBJ2-7; tentative D call: TRBD2 (7 bases). The CDR3 sequence is 15 residues long. Deletions cut 6 bases from V and 3 bases from J, with 18 bases between. This chain's CDR3 is CASSPRGGILYEQYF. Written as DNA, the CDR3 is TGTGCCAGCAGCCCAAGGGGGGGGATTCTCTACGAGCAGTACTTC.

The rearrangement joins TRBV6-5 to TRBJ2-3; D tentatively fits TRBD1 or TRBD2 (6 bases each). Germline V gene sequence: CDR1 MNHEY, CDR2 SVGAGI. This CDR3 has 14 residues. Trimming left V 7 bases short and J 1 base short, with 12 bases between. The CDR3 DNA reads as TGTGCCAGCATTAGGGGGGTTGGCACAGATACGCAGTATTTT. This gives the protein CASIRGVGTDTQYF.

The V gene is TRBV5-1, the J gene TRBJ2-7; 12 bases match TRBD2. The length of the CDR3 is 17 residues. Germline V gene sequence: CDR1 SGHRS, CDR2 YFSETQ. With 0 bases clipped from V and 2 bases from J, the junction kept 6 bases outside the gene matches. The CDR3 here is CASSLGLAGEVPYEQYF. The CDR3 DNA reads as TGCGCCAGCAGCTTGGGACTAGCGGGAGAGGTTCCCTACGAGCAGTACTTC.

This clonotype was found a few times. The genes are TRBV11-2 and TRBJ2-5; 14 nucleotides align to TRBD2. J was trimmed by 5 bases and V by 7 bases; bases with no gene match: 21. Germline V gene sequence: CDR1 SGHAT, CDR2 FQNNGV. This CDR3 has 20 amino acids. CDR3 bases: TGTGCCAGCAACCAAACCCCCAGGACTAGCGGGGGGCATATCGAGGAGACCCAGTACTTC. As protein: CASNQTPRTSGGHIEETQYF.

The chain carries TRBV5-6 and TRBJ2-5, with TRBD1 matching over 7 bases. Germline trimming cut 1 base from V and 2 bases from J; bases unmatched to any gene: 2. The CDR3 is made up of 14 amino acids. Germline V gene sequence: CDR1 SGHDT, CDR2 YYEEEE. The CDR3 is CASSLLTGQETQYF. CDR3 coding DNA: TGTGCCAGCAGCTTGTTGACAGGGCAAGAGACCCAGTACTTC.

This clonotype was picked up many times. This chain uses TRBV9 with TRBJ2-3; D remains ambiguous. The CDR3 runs 15 residues. The germline CDR1 and CDR2 sequences are SGDLS and YYNGEE. The germline V and J ends were trimmed by 0 bases and 1 base, with 9 bases remaining between them. The CDR3 sequence is CASSVEQSRTDTQYF. The CDR3 DNA reads TGTGCCAGCAGCGTAGAGCAATCTCGCACAGATACGCAGTATTTT.

In this sample, this clonotype turned up a few times. This chain's CDR3 is CASSQDYDRNTGELFF. The CDR3 nucleotides read TGCGCCAGCAGCCAAGATTATGACAGAAACACCGGGGAGCTGTTTTTT. The rearrangement joins TRBV4-3 to TRBJ2-2, with TRBD1 as a possible D gene (5 bases). Looked up from germline, CDR1 is LGHNA and CDR2 is YSLEER. This CDR3 spans 16 amino acids. Trimming left V 0 bases short and J 2 bases short, with 10 bases between.

The chain couples TRBV12-5 to TRBJ2-1; 13 nucleotides align to TRBD2. Germline V gene data show CDR1 as LGHNT and CDR2 as FRNRAP. There are 17 residues in the CDR3. The trim removed 5 bases at V and 6 bases at J, leaving 10 bases unmatched. The CDR3 spells CASGTGLAGVRGNEQFF. For the CDR3, the DNA is TGTGCTAGTGGTACCGGACTAGCGGGAGTTCGAGGCAATGAGCAGTTCTTC.

This clonotype was seen more than once but under ten times. V and J are TRBV12-3 or TRBV12-4 and TRBJ2-3, with D hard to call. The CDR3 is 14 amino acids. V was trimmed by 2 bases and J by 6 bases, leaving 12 bases between them. The CDR3 loop is CASSLYMLMDTQYF. In DNA, the CDR3 is TGTGCCAGCAGTTTATATATGTTGATGGATACGCAGTATTTT.

The chain uses TRBV5-5 and TRBJ2-5; a weak D match, TRBD2 (5 bases). The CDR3 spans 12 residues. Germline lookup yields CDR1 SGHKS and CDR2 YYEKEE (reference sequence). V was cut by 1 base and J by 8 bases, with 9 bases left in between. CDR3 sequence: CASSLSSGTQYF. In DNA form, the CDR3 reads TGTGCCAGCAGCTTGTCAAGCGGAACCCAGTACTTC. Full variable domain (rest looked up from reference TRBV5-5 and TRBJ2-5): DAGVTQSPTHLIKTRGQQVTLRCSPISGHKSVSWYQQVLGQGPQFIFQYYEKEERGRGNFPDRFSARQFPNYSSELNVNALLLGDSALYLCASSLSSGTQYFGPGTRLLVL.

This clonotype was recorded a few times. This sequence joins TRBV28 and TRBJ2-1; 11 positions match TRBD2. Trimming removed 11 bases from V and 0 bases from J; junction bases left unmatched: 12. The CDR3 is 17 amino acids. Per germline, CDR1 MDHEN and CDR2 SYDVKM. CDR3 amino acids: CAAGLAGGPSSYNEQFF. The CDR3 coding sequence is TGTGCCGCGGGGCTAGCGGGAGGCCCTAGCTCCTACAATGAGCAGTTCTTC.

V is TRBV28 and J is TRBJ2-7; no firm D call. Germline-derived CDR1 and CDR2 are MDHEN and SYDVKM. The CDR3 spans 13 residues. V was trimmed by 4 bases and J by 4 bases, leaving 11 bases between them. CDR3 in amino acids: CASSSPLDYEQYF. For the CDR3, the DNA is TGTGCCAGCAGTTCCCCATTGGATTACGAGCAGTACTTC.

There are a few counts of this clonotype. The rearrangement uses TRBV6-2 or TRBV6-3 and TRBJ2-5, with a tentative D call TRBD2 (6 bases). This CDR3 region has 15 residues. V was clipped by 2 bases and J by 4 bases, with 14 bases between them. Germline V gives CDR1 MNHEY, CDR2 SVGEGT. In DNA, the CDR3 is TGTGCCAGCAGTTACGAACTAGCAGGTGGAGAGACCCAGTACTTC. Translation gives CASSYELAGGETQYF.

This clonotype was counted ten times or more. The chain is built from TRBV15 and TRBJ2-1; TRBD2 agrees at 7 bases. The V segment lost 5 bases and the J segment 4 bases; nucleotides outside the gene matches: 14. This CDR3 spans 17 amino acids. Looked up from germline, CDR1 is LNHNV and CDR2 is YYDKDF (reference sequence). DNA of the CDR3: TGTGCCACCAGCCCTTCGGGGCGGGAGTACATTTACAATGAGCAGTTCTTC. Translating it yields CATSPSGREYIYNEQFF.

The gene calls are TRBV28 and TRBJ2-3; TRBD2 matches at 8 bases. Germline values: CDR1 MDHEN, CDR2 SYDVKM. The CDR3 runs to 16 residues. V dropped 5 bases and J dropped 0; count of bases not matched to a gene: 7. The CDR3 region is CASSISSGSSTDTQYF. CDR3 sequence (DNA): TGTGCCAGCAGTATCTCGAGCGGGAGTAGCACAGATACGCAGTATTTT.